The 32 T cell receptor beta chains reported below all come from one sample, sequenced in a study of T cells after posttransplantation cyclophosphamide. Cyclophosphamide on days +3 and +4 followed busulfan-fludarabine conditioning and a marrow graft. The repertoire was sequenced with immunoSEQ multiplex PCR; TCRdb's copy has only in-frame clones and lacks some. The record shows about 2,800 clones for this sample, with no singletons present. The sample consisted of PBMCs, taken 30 days after allogeneic stem cell transplant with posttransplant cyclophosphamide. Every receptor here comes from a female patient aged 60 to 70 who received an allogeneic stem cell transplant from an unrelated donor, was CMV-positive, and had acute GVHD only. Among the T cells, some may be from the graft donor.

This clone rates as medium-sized. The genes are TRBV7-2 and TRBJ1-4; weak D call: TRBD1 (6 bases). The CDR3 has 15 amino acids. The germline V gene encodes CDR1 SGHTA and CDR2 FQGNSA. V lost 5 bases, J lost 7 bases, and 17 bases lay in between. CDR3 sequence: CASSTTLRGSEKLFF. As DNA, the CDR3 is TGTGCCAGCAGCACGACACTAAGGGGGAGTGAAAAACTGTTTTTT.

This clone was seen at least ten times. This chain connects TRBV15 to TRBJ2-7; TRBD2 agrees at 7 bases. The trim removed 1 base at V and 2 bases at J, leaving 11 bases unmatched. The length of the CDR3 is 17 residues. Germline values: CDR1 LNHNV, CDR2 YYDKDF (reference sequence). CDR3 region: CATSRVPWASGTYEQYF. CDR3 DNA sequence: TGTGCCACCAGCAGAGTTCCCTGGGCTAGCGGCACCTACGAGCAGTACTTC.

The table lists this clone with many counts. V and J are TRBV5-1 and TRBJ2-1; TRBD2 is a possible D gene (6 bases). V lost 4 bases to trimming and J lost 7 bases, with 18 bases between them. Germline V CDR1 and CDR2: SGHRS, YFSETQ. The CDR3 is made up of 15 amino acids. The CDR3 loop reads CASSAGEPGGNEQFF. CDR3 DNA sequence: TGCGCCAGCAGCGCCGGCGAACCCGGGGGAAATGAGCAGTTCTTC.

This clone was picked up many times. The chain joins TRBV2 to TRBJ1-4; D perhaps matches TRBD1 (6 bases). Germline values: CDR1 SNHLY, CDR2 FYNNEI. V shed 5 bases and J shed 4 bases, with 14 bases lying between them. The CDR3 runs to 15 residues. The CDR3 DNA sequence: TGTGCCAGCAGTCAGGGGCGACGCTATAATGAAAAACTGTTTTTT. It is translated as CASSQGRRYNEKLFF.

Many counts were recorded for this clone. The gene calls are TRBV29-1 and TRBJ2-2; D unclear. Between the trimmed V and J ends, which lost 2 bases and 1 base, there was a span of 5 bases. This CDR3 has 13 amino acids. CDR1 is SQVTM and CDR2 is ANQGSEA in the germline V gene. The CDR3 region is CSVEQVNTGELFF. Written as DNA, the CDR3 is TGCAGCGTTGAACAGGTGAACACCGGGGAGCTGTTTTTT.

In its sample, this clone is medium-sized. The chain links TRBV7-2 to TRBJ1-2; the D is unclear. Germline V CDR1 and CDR2: SGHTA, FQGNSA. The CDR3 is made up of 12 amino acids. Trimming pared 1 base from V and 8 bases from J, leaving 8 bases between. The CDR3 nucleotides read TGTGCCAGCAGCTTAGGTTTAAGGGGCTACACCTTC. This gives the protein CASSLGLRGYTF.

This clone was picked up many times. The chain carries TRBV2 and TRBJ2-1, with 8 bases aligning to TRBD2. J lost 8 bases, V lost 6 bases, and 9 bases had no gene match. The length of the CDR3 is 14 residues. CDR1 and CDR2 from the germline V gene are SNHLY and FYNNEI. DNA of the CDR3: TGTGCCAGCAGCGTTGATCCGGGAGGGGATGAGCAGTTCTTC. Translation: CASSVDPGGDEQFF.

This clone was found many times. The chain joins TRBV7-8 to TRBJ2-5; TRBD1 aligns across 7 bases. Germline-derived CDR1 and CDR2 are SGHVS and FQNEAQ. J gave up 2 bases and V 5 bases, and 8 bases lay outside the gene matches. The CDR3 spans 15 residues. The CDR3 nucleotides read TGTGCCAGCAGCCTAAAGCCGGGACAGCAAGAGACCCAGTACTTC. Its translation is CASSLKPGQQETQYF. Full variable domain (rest looked up from reference TRBV7-8 and TRBJ2-5): GAGVSQSPRYKVAKRGQDVALRCDPISGHVSLFWYQQALGQGPEFLTYFQNEAQLDKSGLPSDRFFAERPEGSVSTLKIQRTQQEDSAVYLCASSLKPGQQETQYFGPGTRLLVL.

In this sample, this clone turned up many times. Additional DNA sequences in this sample encode the identical CDR3. V gene TRBV13 combines with J gene TRBJ2-7, with a weak D call TRBD2 (6 bases). The CDR3 loop spans 14 amino acids. The V and J ends lost 0 bases and 3 bases respectively, with 9 bases between them. Germline V CDR1 and CDR2: PRHDT, FYEKMQ (reference sequence). This CDR3 reads CASSLGRGFYEQYF. Written as DNA, the CDR3 is TGTGCCAGCAGCTTAGGGCGGGGCTTCTACGAGCAGTACTTC.

There are many counts of this clone. The rearrangement joins TRBV5-1 to TRBJ2-1, with TRBD1 matching 12 bases. Germline CDR1 and CDR2: SGHRS and YFSETQ. V lost 3 bases and J lost 9; bases outside the gene matches: 7. The CDR3 loop spans 15 amino acids. CDR3 in amino acids: CASSWGDRGPFEQFF. Written as DNA, the CDR3 is TGCGCCAGCAGCTGGGGGGACAGGGGGCCGTTTGAGCAGTTCTTC. The variable domain in full, with the rest retrieved from reference TRBV5-1 and TRBJ2-1, is KAGVTQTPRYLIKTRGQQVTLSCSPISGHRSVSWYQQTPGQGLQFLFEYFSETQRNKGNFPGRFSGRQFSNSRSEMNVSTLELGDSALYLCASSWGDRGPFEQFFGPGTRLTVL.

This clone was detected many times. The chain couples TRBV7-3 to TRBJ2-5; a possible D gene is TRBD1 (5 bases). Germline V lookup: CDR1 SGHTA, CDR2 FQGTGA. CDR3 length: 15 residues. Trimming pared 2 bases from V and 4 bases from J, leaving 14 bases between. The DNA of the CDR3 is TGTGCCAGCAGCTTAGGGGCCAGGTGGGGAGAGACCCAGTACTTC. It encodes CASSLGARWGETQYF.

This clone was recorded at least ten times. This rearrangement joins TRBV6-6 to TRBJ1-1; no clear D gene. Germline-derived CDR1 and CDR2 are MNHNY and SVGAGI (reference sequence). V was shortened by 4 bases and J by 1 base, with 7 bases between the two germline ends. The CDR3 length is 13 residues. The CDR3 spells CASSFAENTEAFF. As DNA, the CDR3 is TGTGCCAGCAGTTTCGCAGAGAACACTGAAGCTTTCTTT.

This clone was seen at least ten times. This chain joins TRBV13 and TRBJ2-7, with 7 positions matching TRBD1. CDR1 and CDR2 from the germline V gene are PRHDT and FYEKMQ (reference sequence). V was pared by 4 bases and J by 6 bases, with 12 bases of the junction left unmatched. The CDR3 has 15 residues. The CDR3 is CASSSLSTGSFEQYF. The DNA for the CDR3 is TGTGCCAGCAGCTCCCTTTCGACAGGGTCGTTCGAGCAGTACTTC.

This clone appeared many times. The chain couples TRBV5-1 to TRBJ2-7; D not resolved. Germline V gene data show CDR1 as SGHRS and CDR2 as YFSETQ. Deletions cut 3 bases from V and 2 bases from J, with 12 bases between. This CDR3 is built from 14 residues. The CDR3 is CASSSRTTAYEQYF. In DNA form, the CDR3 reads TGCGCCAGCAGCTCTCGAACCACGGCCTACGAGCAGTACTTC.

This clone is deemed medium-sized. The gene calls are TRBV19 and TRBJ2-7, with TRBD2 identical over 10 bases. Germline trimming cut 3 bases from V and 6 bases from J; bases unmatched to any gene: 17. Germline loops: CDR1 LNHDA, CDR2 SQIVND (reference sequence). The CDR3 consists of 18 residues. The CDR3 sequence: CASSIKALEAGGLGEQYF. The CDR3 nucleotides are TGTGCCAGTAGTATTAAGGCCTTGGAAGCGGGGGGGCTTGGCGAGCAGTACTTC.

This clone was detected ten times or more. The chain employs TRBV10-3 and TRBJ1-1, with D unresolved. Trimming shortened V by 5 bases and J by 7 bases, and 14 bases separated the two germline ends. Germline loops: CDR1 ENHRY, CDR2 SYGVKD. This CDR3 has 13 residues. CDR3 nucleotide sequence: TGTGCCATCAGTAGCCGACTTGCACTTGAAGCTTTCTTT. This gives the protein CAISSRLALEAFF.

The table lists this clone with many counts. CDR3 coding DNA: TGTGCCAGCACTAACGGAGCCCTACAGGGGAACATTCAGTACTTC. This codes for CASTNGALQGNIQYF. The chain joins TRBV6-1 to TRBJ2-4, with 7 bases identical to TRBD1. CDR1 is MNHNS and CDR2 is SASEGT in the germline V gene. J lost 7 bases, V lost 7 bases, and 13 bases had no gene match. The CDR3 runs to 15 residues.

This clone rates as medium-sized. The rearrangement links TRBV18 to TRBJ1-2; 7 nucleotides agree with TRBD1. This CDR3 is 15 amino acids long. Trimming took 2 bases from V and 0 from J; bases not matched to a gene: 3. The germline CDR1 and CDR2 sequences are KGHSH and LQKENI. DNA for the CDR3: TGTGCCAGCTCACCATCCGGGACAGCTAACTATGGCTACACCTTC. Its translation: CASSPSGTANYGYTF.

Ten or more counts support this clone. The chain couples TRBV6-1 to TRBJ2-7, with TRBD2 matching over 7 bases. V trimming: 6 bases; J trimming: 6 bases; junction bases outside the gene matches: 11. The CDR3 contains 14 residues. Germline V lookup: CDR1 MNHNS, CDR2 SASEGT. The DNA for the CDR3 is TGTGCCAGCAGGGGCGGGGGAGGTTATCGCGAGCAGTACTTC. Amino acids: CASRGGGGYREQYF.

This clone was detected ten times or more. V is TRBV11-1 and J is TRBJ1-1; D is uncertain. V shed 2 bases and J shed 2 bases, with 9 bases lying between them. CDR1 and CDR2 from the germline V gene are SGHAT and FQDESV (reference sequence). CDR3 length: 14 residues. The CDR3 sequence: CASSLSPGNTEAFF. The CDR3 region has the DNA TGTGCCAGCAGCTTAAGCCCGGGTAACACTGAAGCTTTCTTT.

The J gene is TRBJ2-3, the V gene TRBV11-3, with 8 bases aligning to TRBD2. Germline values: CDR1 SGHNT, CDR2 YENEEA. The CDR3 length is 16 residues. Trimming took 5 bases from V and 0 from J; bases not matched to a gene: 7. This CDR3 is CASSPGGGTSTDTQYF. CDR3 sequence (DNA): TGTGCCAGCAGCCCCGGCGGGGGGACTAGCACAGATACGCAGTATTTT.

This clone is medium-sized (0.01 to 0.1%) by share. The V gene is TRBV12-3 or TRBV12-4, the J gene TRBJ2-7; a weak D match, TRBD2 (6 bases). Trimming shortened V by 2 bases and J by 1 base, and 9 bases separated the two germline ends. This CDR3 is built from 14 residues. The CDR3 DNA reads as TGTGCCAGCAGTTTATGGGGGGTATCCTACGAGCAGTACTTC. Translated: CASSLWGVSYEQYF.

This clone was counted at least ten times. The gene calls are TRBV13 and TRBJ2-1, with D maybe TRBD2 (6 bases). Germline CDR1 PRHDT, CDR2 FYEKMQ (reference sequence). V gave up 7 bases and J gave up 8 bases, with 15 bases separating them. The CDR3 consists of 13 residues. The CDR3 is CASTSGLMDEQFF. In DNA form, the CDR3 reads TGTGCCAGCACAAGCGGGTTGATGGATGAGCAGTTCTTC.

This clone was detected many times. This chain uses TRBV27 with TRBJ2-7, with D possibly called TRBD1 or TRBD2 (5 bases each). This CDR3 comprises 13 residues. The ends were cut back, 6 bases at V and 2 bases at J, with 11 bases in the middle. In germline, CDR1 is MNHEY, CDR2 SMNVEV (reference sequence). As DNA, the CDR3 is TGTGCCAGCAGCCATCGAGGGGCCTACGAGCAGTACTTC. It codes for CASSHRGAYEQYF.

Judged by abundance, this clone is large. The chain employs TRBV27 and TRBJ1-2; D unresolved. Trimming shortened V by 3 bases and J by 4 bases, and 9 bases separated the two germline ends. Looked up from germline, CDR1 is MNHEY and CDR2 is SMNVEV (reference sequence). This CDR3 region has 13 residues. CDR3 region: CASSFGGIYGYTF. For the CDR3, the DNA is TGTGCCAGCAGTTTCGGCGGAATCTATGGCTACACCTTC.

This clone was found many times. The CDR3 reads CAAGESSYNEQFF. CDR3 in DNA: TGTGCCGCCGGGGAGAGCTCCTACAATGAGCAGTTCTTC. The chain links TRBV19 to TRBJ2-1, with D perhaps matching TRBD2 (5 bases). CDR1 and CDR2 from the germline V gene are LNHDA and SQIVND (reference sequence). This CDR3 spans 13 amino acids. The V end was cut by 11 bases, the J end by 0 bases, with 11 bases between.

There are many counts of this clone. The rearrangement links TRBV13 to TRBJ2-7, with 13 bases lining up with TRBD2. The CDR3 extends over 17 amino acids. Germline V lookup: CDR1 PRHDT, CDR2 FYEKMQ (reference sequence). After removal of 4 bases from V and 3 bases from J, the junction contained 9 bases not matched to a gene. The DNA of the CDR3 is TGTGCCAGCAGCTCACACCTACTAGCGGGAGGGGGCTACGAGCAGTACTTC. It codes for CASSSHLLAGGGYEQYF.

The table lists this clone with a few counts. J is TRBJ2-5 and V is TRBV18; 8 nucleotides align to TRBD2. V was pared by 5 bases and J by 3 bases, with 5 bases of the junction left unmatched. The V gene's germline CDR1 is KGHSH and CDR2 LQKENI. This CDR3 spans 14 amino acids. CDR3 sequence (DNA): TGTGCCAGCTCAGTAAGCGGGGGAAAAGAGACCCAGTACTTC. Its translation: CASSVSGGKETQYF.

This clone was counted at least ten times. V is TRBV7-6 and J is TRBJ2-6, with 11 bases aligning to TRBD1. The V gene end was trimmed by 1 base and the J gene end by 0 bases; junction bases not matched to a gene: 5. This CDR3 is built from 19 residues. Germline V gene lookup returns CDR1 SGHVS and CDR2 FNYEAQ. CDR3 protein: CASSLVLGQGASGANVLTF. CDR3 in DNA: TGTGCCAGCAGCTTAGTTTTAGGACAGGGGGCCTCTGGGGCCAACGTCCTGACTTTC. Drawing the rest from reference TRBV7-6 and TRBJ2-6, the complete variable domain is GAGVSQSPRYKVTKRGQDVALRCDPISGHVSLYWYRQALGQGPEFLTYFNYEAQQDKSGLPNDRFSAERPEGSISTLTIQRTEQRDSAMYRCASSLVLGQGASGANVLTFGAGSRLTVL.

This clone has at least ten counts. The chain recombines TRBV28 with TRBJ2-7; D gene unclear. V was pared by 6 bases and J by 4 bases, with 13 bases between. CDR1 and CDR2 (germline): MDHEN, SYDVKM. The CDR3 spans 13 residues. The CDR3 coding sequence is TGTGCCAGCAGCTTACCGAGCCCGTACGAGCAGTACTTC. Translation gives CASSLPSPYEQYF. Full variable domain (missing parts from reference TRBV28 and TRBJ2-7): DVKVTQSSRYLVKRTGEKVFLECVQDMDHENMFWYRQDPGLGLRLIYFSYDVKMKEKGDIPEGYSVSREKKERFSLILESASTNQTSMYLCASSLPSPYEQYFGPGTRLTVT.

This clone was seen repeatedly, ten times or more. The chain is built from TRBV29-1 and TRBJ2-7; TRBD1 is a possible D gene (6 bases). The length of the CDR3 is 13 residues. V shed 7 bases and J shed 3 bases, with 16 bases lying between them. CDR1 and CDR2 from the germline V gene are SQVTM and ANQGSEA. The CDR3 DNA reads as TGCAGCGCCTTTGGGGGACAAAGCTACGAGCAGTACTTC. Protein: CSAFGGQSYEQYF.

Many counts were recorded for this clone. The chain joins TRBV19 to TRBJ1-2; tentative D call: TRBD1 (5 bases). Germline V gene lookup returns CDR1 LNHDA and CDR2 SQIVND (reference sequence). Trimming shortened V by 10 bases and J by 7 bases, and 13 bases separated the two germline ends. CDR3 size: 11 residues. For the CDR3, the DNA is TGTGCCATAAGGCAGGGTGGTGGCTACACCTTC. It yields the protein CAIRQGGGYTF.